These T cell receptor beta chains were read from a single sample in a study of blood T cell repertoires in COVID-19. Profiled with immunoSEQ multiplex PCR; TCRdb holds only in-frame clones, not every one. The sample carries 250,000 to 300,000 clones, around nine tenths recorded once. Sequencing was performed on peripheral blood. These receptors all come from a woman between 65 and 79 years old with COVID-19, enrolled during active disease. Both conserved end residues are part of each CDR3. The D gene is left open where the match is weak. Clone size appears in some rows only: once, few, many, or a class for an expanded clone.

cdr3_aa | cdr3_nt | v_call | clone_size | d_call | j_call
CASNGQSAGVNNEQFF | TGCGCCAGCAATGGTCAATCGGCAGGGGTGAACAATGAGCAGTTCTTC | TRBV5-1 | . | . | TRBJ2-1
CASSPGTGGKRTEAFF | TGTGCCAGCAGTCCCGGGACAGGAGGAAAACGGACTGAAGCTTTCTTT | TRBV28 | . | TRBD1 | TRBJ1-1
CASSVPGTGNTIYF | TGCGCCAGCAGCGTCCCCGGGACAGGAAACACCATATATTTT | TRBV5-1 | once | . | TRBJ1-3
CASSDSVGGYEQYF | TGTGCCAGCAGTGATAGTGTGGGGGGCTACGAGCAGTACTTC | TRBV25-1 | . | . | TRBJ2-7
CASSRTGDGYGYTF | TGTGCCAGTTCCCGGACAGGGGACGGCTATGGCTACACCTTC | TRBV19 | . | TRBD1 | TRBJ1-2
CASTTWTSANTGELFF | TGTGCCAGCACCACATGGACTAGCGCGAACACCGGGGAGCTGTTTTTT | TRBV27 | . | TRBD2 | TRBJ2-2
CATSAAGDTQYF | TGTGCCACCAGTGCCGCGGGAGATACGCAGTATTTT | TRBV24-1 | . | . | TRBJ2-3
CSASSLSEQFF | TGCAGTGCTAGTAGTCTATCCGAGCAGTTCTTC | TRBV20-1 | . | . | TRBJ2-1
CASSPEDSTTLYTQYF | TGCGCCAGCAGCCCTGAGGACTCGACAACCCTTTATACGCAGTATTTT | TRBV4-3 | . | . | TRBJ2-3
CASSTGGDDSNQPQHF | TGTGCCAGTAGTACAGGGGGCGATGATAGCAATCAGCCCCAGCATTTT | TRBV19 | few | TRBD1 | TRBJ1-5
CAISSAGGFNNEQFF | TGTGCCATCAGTTCAGCGGGGGGATTTAACAATGAGCAGTTCTTC | TRBV10-3 | . | TRBD2 | TRBJ2-1
CASSVDGGSGGAGELFF | TGTGCCAGCAGCGTAGACGGCGGTAGCGGGGGGGCCGGGGAGCTGTTTTTT | TRBV9 | few | TRBD2 | TRBJ2-2
CATSEAGLPGANVLTF | TGTGCCACCAGTGAGGCAGGGTTGCCTGGGGCCAACGTCCTGACTTTC | TRBV24-1 | . | . | TRBJ2-6
CAISDREYQPQHF | TGTGCCATCTCCGACAGGGAATACCAGCCCCAGCATTTT | TRBV10-3 | once | TRBD1 | TRBJ1-5
CASSPTGNQPQHF | TGTGCCAGCAGCCCGACTGGTAATCAGCCCCAGCATTTT | TRBV6-6 | . | . | TRBJ1-5
CASTQGLNYGYTF | TGTGCCAGCACCCAGGGGCTAAACTATGGCTACACCTTC | TRBV6-5 | . | . | TRBJ1-2
CASSPGLTPGAEAFF | TGCGCCAGCAGCCCCGGGTTGACTCCCGGGGCTGAAGCTTTCTTT | TRBV5-1 | . | . | TRBJ1-1
CATSGWGGHGEKSNYGYTF | TGTGCCACCAGTGGTTGGGGGGGACACGGAGAAAAGTCTAACTATGGCTACACCTTC | TRBV24-1 | once | . | TRBJ1-2
CASSLWGGLDNEQYF | TGTGCCAGCAGCTTATGGGGGGGCCTCGACAACGAGCAGTACTTC | TRBV7-2 | once | . | TRBJ2-7
CASSQPGLSTDTQYF | TGTGCCAGCAGCCAACCGGGACTTAGCACAGATACGCAGTATTTT | TRBV3-1/TRBV3-2 | . | . | TRBJ2-3
CASSLELVPGELFF | TGTGCCAGCAGCTTAGAACTAGTGCCCGGGGAGCTGTTTTTT | TRBV7-2 | . | . | TRBJ2-2
CASSYDFSYEQYF | TGTGCCAGCAGTTACGACTTCTCCTACGAGCAGTACTTC | TRBV6-5 | . | . | TRBJ2-7
CASSVGNGGGGTDTQYF | TGTGCCAGCAGCGTAGGGAATGGCGGGGGCGGCACAGATACGCAGTATTTT | TRBV9 | . | . | TRBJ2-3
CASTPRDSLYEQYF | TGTGCCAGCACCCCCAGGGACAGCCTCTACGAGCAGTACTTC | TRBV2 | . | TRBD1 | TRBJ2-7
CSARDREHEKLFF | TGCAGCGCCCGGGACAGGGAACATGAAAAACTGTTTTTT | TRBV29-1 | many | TRBD1 | TRBJ1-4
CATSRAVVYEQYF | TGTGCCACCAGCAGAGCGGTTGTCTACGAGCAGTACTTC | TRBV15 | many | . | TRBJ2-7